Shown below are 11 T cell receptor beta chains from a single sample sequenced in a study of blood T cell repertoires in COVID-19. Using immunoSEQ multiplex PCR, the repertoire was profiled, and TCRdb retains in-frame clones only, with some absent. The data hold 110,000 to 150,000 clones, with about 80% observed a single time. The sequenced sample was peripheral blood. The receptors were sampled from a human donor in a cohort sampled during active COVID-19.

The J gene is TRBJ2-3, the V gene TRBV19; 7 nucleotides agree with TRBD2. Germline V gene sequence: CDR1 LNHDA, CDR2 SQIVND (reference sequence). The length of the CDR3 is 15 residues. V lost 6 bases, J lost 1 base, and 7 bases stayed unmatched. DNA for the CDR3: TGTGCCAGTAGGAAGACTAGCTTGGGCACAGATACGCAGTATTTT. Amino acids: CASRKTSLGTDTQYF.

In the case of this clone: The same CDR3 is also encoded by other DNA sequences in this sample. This chain uses TRBV5-1 with TRBJ2-1; D perhaps matches TRBD1 (6 bases). The V end lost 1 base, the J end lost 0 bases, and 8 bases lay between the germline ends. The germline V gene encodes CDR1 SGHRS and CDR2 YFSETQ. The CDR3 has 15 residues. CDR3 DNA: TGCGCCAGCAGCTTGCAGGGGAGCTCCTACAATGAGCAGTTCTTC. Residues: CASSLQGSSYNEQFF.

This rearrangement joins TRBV11-2 to TRBJ1-3; 7 nucleotides agree with TRBD1. The CDR3 length is 14 residues. Germline V gene sequence: CDR1 SGHAT, CDR2 FQNNGV. Germline trimming cut 6 bases from V and 1 base from J; bases unmatched to any gene: 3. CDR3 DNA sequence: TGTGCCAGCAGAGGGGGCAGTTCTGGAAACACCATATATTTT. The encoded protein is CASRGGSSGNTIYF.

The V gene is TRBV7-2, the J gene TRBJ2-5; 7 bases agree with TRBD2. CDR1 SGHTA and CDR2 FQGNSA come from the germline V gene. The CDR3 runs to 16 residues. V shed 4 bases and J 2 bases; nucleotides not matched to a gene: 10. The CDR3 spells CASSYEAGRGQETQYF. The CDR3 bases are TGTGCCAGCAGCTACGAAGCGGGGCGGGGACAAGAGACCCAGTACTTC.

The chain combines TRBV5-1 with TRBJ2-5, with TRBD2 matching 9 bases. This CDR3 spans 16 amino acids. Germline CDR1 and CDR2: SGHRS and YFSETQ. The trim removed 10 bases at V and 2 bases at J, leaving 15 bases unmatched. This chain's CDR3 is CARTGGGAIYQETQYF. The CDR3 region has the DNA TGCGCCCGCACGGGCGGGGGGGCCATTTATCAAGAGACCCAGTACTTC.

The genes are TRBV9 and TRBJ1-4; TRBD1 is a possible D gene (6 bases). Germline V gives CDR1 SGDLS, CDR2 YYNGEE. The CDR3 is 16 amino acids. With 0 bases removed from V and 6 bases from J, the gap between germline ends came to 15 bases. The chain's CDR3 is CASSVATGTWDEKLFF. Here the CDR3 DNA reads TGTGCCAGCAGCGTAGCTACAGGGACATGGGATGAAAAACTGTTTTTT.

The V call is TRBV12-3 or TRBV12-4, the J call TRBJ1-1; D might be TRBD1 (5 bases). V lost 0 bases to trimming and J lost 5 bases, with 7 bases between them. This CDR3 region has 13 residues. The DNA of the CDR3 is TGTGCCAGCAGTTTAGCGGAGGGGACTGAAGCTTTCTTT. Translating it yields CASSLAEGTEAFF.

The V gene is TRBV18, the J gene TRBJ2-2; 9 positions match TRBD1. CDR1 is KGHSH and CDR2 is LQKENI in the germline V gene. This CDR3 is 18 amino acids long. Unmatched junction bases numbered 9, after V lost 4 bases and J lost 0 bases. The CDR3 region is CASSQSPGQGPNTGELFF. CDR3 nucleotides: TGTGCCAGCTCACAAAGTCCGGGACAGGGACCGAACACCGGGGAGCTGTTTTTT.

The chain couples TRBV5-1 to TRBJ2-2; possible D gene TRBD1, 5 bases. The CDR3 has 14 residues. Trimming removed 4 bases from V and 6 bases from J, with 13 bases in between. The germline V gene has CDR1 SGHRS and CDR2 YFSETQ. The CDR3 DNA sequence: TGCGCCAGCAGCCCCGCAGGGTTGCCCGGGGAGCTGTTTTTT. As protein: CASSPAGLPGELFF.

This chain joins TRBV9 and TRBJ2-5; 16 bases map to TRBD2. Germline V gives CDR1 SGDLS, CDR2 YYNGEE. Trimming at V came to 2 bases and at J to 7 bases, leaving 20 bases not matched to a gene. There are 21 residues in the CDR3. DNA of the CDR3: TGTGCCAGCAGCGTCGGATCCGGGACTAGCGGGGGGGCCTTAACATACGGGACCCAGTACTTC. It is translated as CASSVGSGTSGGALTYGTQYF. The full variable domain, its missing parts supplied by reference TRBV9 and TRBJ2-5, is DSGVTQTPKHLITATGQRVTLRCSPRSGDLSVYWYQQSLDQGLQFLIQYYNGEERAKGNILERFSAQQFPDLHSELNLSSLELGDSALYFCASSVGSGTSGGALTYGTQYFGPGTRLLVL.

The rearrangement links TRBV7-2 to TRBJ1-3, with unresolved D. CDR1 and CDR2 (germline): SGHTA, FQGNSA. Trimming took off 4 bases at V and 3 bases at J, with 4 bases between the two ends. This CDR3 has 12 residues. Written as DNA, the CDR3 is TGTGCCAGCAGCTCGGGTGGAAACACCATATATTTT. Encoded protein: CASSSGGNTIYF.